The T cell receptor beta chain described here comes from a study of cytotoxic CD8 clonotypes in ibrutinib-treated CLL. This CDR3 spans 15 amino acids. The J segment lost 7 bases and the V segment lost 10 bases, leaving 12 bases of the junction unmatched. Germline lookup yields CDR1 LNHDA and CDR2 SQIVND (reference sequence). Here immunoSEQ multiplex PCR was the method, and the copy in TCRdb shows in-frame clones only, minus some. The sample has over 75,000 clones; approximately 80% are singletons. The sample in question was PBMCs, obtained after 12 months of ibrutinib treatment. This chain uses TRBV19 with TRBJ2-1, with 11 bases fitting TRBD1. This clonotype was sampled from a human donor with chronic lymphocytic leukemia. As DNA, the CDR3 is TGTGCCACCAACTCCCGGGACAGGGGGTCTAATGAGCAGTTCTTC. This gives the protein CATNSRDRGSNEQFF.